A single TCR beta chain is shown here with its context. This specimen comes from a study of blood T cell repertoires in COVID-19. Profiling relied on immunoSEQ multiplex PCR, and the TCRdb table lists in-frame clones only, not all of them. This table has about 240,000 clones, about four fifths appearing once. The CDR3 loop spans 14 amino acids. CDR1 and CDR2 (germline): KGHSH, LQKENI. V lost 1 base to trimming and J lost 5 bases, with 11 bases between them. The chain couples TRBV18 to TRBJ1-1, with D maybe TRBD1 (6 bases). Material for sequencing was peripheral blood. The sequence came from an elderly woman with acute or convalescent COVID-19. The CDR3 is CASSPRLQGTEAFF. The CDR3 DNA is TGTGCCAGCTCACCACGCCTACAGGGTACTGAAGCTTTCTTT.